The rows below give T cell receptor beta chains drawn from one sample of a study of blood T cell repertoires in COVID-19. Measured with immunoSEQ multiplex PCR; TCRdb has only the in-frame clones, and not every one. There are more than 90,000 clones in the sample; around 87% occur only once, and around a tenth lies in the top ten. Sequenced: peripheral blood. The receptor source for this set is a woman under 40 with acute or convalescent COVID-19. Each CDR3 is given without its conserved first and last residue. D genes are given only for firm matches.

v_gene: TRBV27; len: 12; d_gene: TRBD2; j_gene: TRBJ2-1; CDR3aa: ASSSLGLVNEQF
v_gene: TRBV15; len: 16; d_gene: TRBD1; j_gene: TRBJ1-6; CDR3aa: ATSKGADRRYNNSPLH
v_gene: TRBV27; len: 12; d_gene: TRBD1; j_gene: TRBJ2-7; CDR3aa: ASSLKQGANEQY
v_gene: TRBV7-2; len: 13; d_gene: -; j_gene: TRBJ1-5; CDR3aa: ASSLVRVRDQPQH
v_gene: TRBV5-6; len: 14; d_gene: TRBD1; j_gene: TRBJ1-2; CDR3aa: ASSLVPGQGAGGYT
v_gene: TRBV3-1/TRBV3-2; len: 13; d_gene: -; j_gene: TRBJ2-7; CDR3aa: ASSVGGGPSYEQY
v_gene: TRBV30; len: 13; d_gene: TRBD1; j_gene: TRBJ1-1; CDR3aa: AWSGGTGRWTEAF
v_gene: TRBV9; len: 12; d_gene: -; j_gene: TRBJ2-7; CDR3aa: ASSSPAEPYEQY
v_gene: TRBV14; len: 14; d_gene: TRBD1; j_gene: TRBJ2-4; CDR3aa: ASSQTGEGARRVQY
v_gene: TRBV5-1; len: 11; d_gene: -; j_gene: TRBJ2-2; CDR3aa: ASSSTNTGELF
v_gene: TRBV4-1; len: 14; d_gene: -; j_gene: TRBJ1-2; CDR3aa: ASSHTIGQPNYGYT
v_gene: TRBV27; len: 15; d_gene: TRBD1; j_gene: TRBJ1-3; CDR3aa: ASKPRTGGNSGNTIY
v_gene: TRBV5-1; len: 12; d_gene: -; j_gene: TRBJ1-1; CDR3aa: ASSLRGGNTEAF
v_gene: TRBV3-1/TRBV3-2; len: 12; d_gene: TRBD1; j_gene: TRBJ1-1; CDR3aa: ASSLGQGETEAF
v_gene: TRBV7-8; len: 14; d_gene: TRBD1; j_gene: TRBJ2-7; CDR3aa: ASSLAPGQPPYEQY
v_gene: TRBV7-9; len: 14; d_gene: TRBD1; j_gene: TRBJ1-2; CDR3aa: ASSSPLTGDLHGYT
v_gene: TRBV24-1; len: 12; d_gene: TRBD2; j_gene: TRBJ2-1; CDR3aa: ATSDSGGTNEQF
v_gene: TRBV11-2; len: 13; d_gene: TRBD2; j_gene: TRBJ2-1; CDR3aa: ASSMLAGAYNEQF
v_gene: TRBV29-1; len: 9; d_gene: -; j_gene: TRBJ1-1; CDR3aa: SVGTLTEAF
v_gene: TRBV14; len: 14; d_gene: -; j_gene: TRBJ2-7; CDR3aa: ASSQDGGDRRYEQY
v_gene: TRBV6-5; len: 13; d_gene: -; j_gene: TRBJ1-5; CDR3aa: ASSYGANSNQPQH
v_gene: TRBV9; len: 11; d_gene: TRBD1; j_gene: TRBJ2-1; CDR3aa: ASMGFDRAEQF
v_gene: TRBV6-1; len: 15; d_gene: -; j_gene: TRBJ2-7; CDR3aa: ASSVPFPSGSSYEQY
v_gene: TRBV5-1; len: 14; d_gene: TRBD2; j_gene: TRBJ2-3; CDR3aa: ASSSTSGGAADTQY
v_gene: TRBV5-1; len: 14; d_gene: TRBD1; j_gene: TRBJ1-4; CDR3aa: ASSPTGDLLREKLF
v_gene: TRBV7-3; len: 11; d_gene: TRBD1; j_gene: TRBJ1-1; CDR3aa: ASSSNQGAEGI
v_gene: TRBV5-6; len: 12; d_gene: -; j_gene: TRBJ1-1; CDR3aa: ASSLMREITEAF
v_gene: TRBV5-1; len: 12; d_gene: TRBD1; j_gene: TRBJ1-2; CDR3aa: ASSLGDRNYGYT
v_gene: TRBV7-9; len: 13; d_gene: TRBD1; j_gene: TRBJ1-3; CDR3aa: ASSPQGISGNTIY
v_gene: TRBV20-1; len: 9; d_gene: -; j_gene: TRBJ2-2; CDR3aa: SASNSGELF
v_gene: TRBV6-5; len: 13; d_gene: TRBD1; j_gene: TRBJ1-5; CDR3aa: ASRSGTGSNQPQH
v_gene: TRBV28; len: 12; d_gene: TRBD1; j_gene: TRBJ1-5; CDR3aa: ASSLDRANQPQH
v_gene: TRBV30; len: 13; d_gene: TRBD1; j_gene: TRBJ1-6; CDR3aa: AWSPRTGGISPLH
v_gene: TRBV5-1; len: 13; d_gene: TRBD1; j_gene: TRBJ1-3; CDR3aa: ASSRGQVSGNTIY
v_gene: TRBV18; len: 12; d_gene: -; j_gene: TRBJ1-2; CDR3aa: ASSPLGQNYGYT
v_gene: TRBV5-8; len: 12; d_gene: TRBD1; j_gene: TRBJ2-5; CDR3aa: ASSPRTGQETQY
v_gene: TRBV3-1/TRBV3-2; len: 12; d_gene: -; j_gene: TRBJ1-6; CDR3aa: ASSQVQGLSPLH
v_gene: TRBV5-8; len: 8; d_gene: -; j_gene: TRBJ2-7; CDR3aa: ASSPLVVY
v_gene: TRBV27; len: 11; d_gene: -; j_gene: TRBJ1-1; CDR3aa: ASSFRGGTEAF
v_gene: TRBV6-5; len: 9; d_gene: -; j_gene: TRBJ1-2; CDR3aa: ASGGNYGYT
v_gene: TRBV12-3/TRBV12-4; len: 11; d_gene: -; j_gene: TRBJ1-1; CDR3aa: ASRTTANTEAF
v_gene: TRBV4-1; len: 14; d_gene: -; j_gene: TRBJ2-7; CDR3aa: ASSQAITVVPREQY
v_gene: TRBV12-3/TRBV12-4; len: 9; d_gene: -; j_gene: TRBJ1-2; CDR3aa: ASKTGNGYT
v_gene: TRBV2; len: 11; d_gene: -; j_gene: TRBJ1-5; CDR3aa: ASNQGSNQPQH
v_gene: TRBV28; len: 12; d_gene: TRBD1; j_gene: TRBJ1-5; CDR3aa: ASSSGGQHQPQH
v_gene: TRBV7-3; len: 12; d_gene: TRBD1; j_gene: TRBJ2-1; CDR3aa: ASRQGASWDEQF
v_gene: TRBV30; len: 11; d_gene: -; j_gene: TRBJ1-1; CDR3aa: AWSVDTNTEAF
v_gene: TRBV11-2; len: 12; d_gene: TRBD1; j_gene: TRBJ1-4; CDR3aa: ASSRTGADEKLF
v_gene: TRBV19; len: 11; d_gene: -; j_gene: TRBJ2-7; CDR3aa: ASSPGKGHEQY
v_gene: TRBV5-1; len: 11; d_gene: TRBD1; j_gene: TRBJ1-2; CDR3aa: ASSSSTGVGYT
v_gene: TRBV5-1; len: 13; d_gene: TRBD1; j_gene: TRBJ1-4; CDR3aa: ASSLAGGYYEKLF
v_gene: TRBV7-9; len: 10; d_gene: -; j_gene: TRBJ1-2; CDR3aa: ASSREGWGYT
v_gene: TRBV27; len: 13; d_gene: TRBD1; j_gene: TRBJ1-2; CDR3aa: ASSSYRDRDSGYT
v_gene: TRBV5-1; len: 13; d_gene: TRBD1; j_gene: TRBJ2-7; CDR3aa: ASSLGGQRTYEQY
v_gene: TRBV11-3; len: 10; d_gene: -; j_gene: TRBJ2-3; CDR3aa: ASSFSADTQY
v_gene: TRBV5-1; len: 14; d_gene: -; j_gene: TRBJ2-2; CDR3aa: ASSLEGASNTGELF
v_gene: TRBV13; len: 12; d_gene: TRBD1; j_gene: TRBJ2-7; CDR3aa: ASSLADRVYEQY
v_gene: TRBV7-2; len: 14; d_gene: TRBD1; j_gene: TRBJ1-6; CDR3aa: ASSLFAGTGNSPLH